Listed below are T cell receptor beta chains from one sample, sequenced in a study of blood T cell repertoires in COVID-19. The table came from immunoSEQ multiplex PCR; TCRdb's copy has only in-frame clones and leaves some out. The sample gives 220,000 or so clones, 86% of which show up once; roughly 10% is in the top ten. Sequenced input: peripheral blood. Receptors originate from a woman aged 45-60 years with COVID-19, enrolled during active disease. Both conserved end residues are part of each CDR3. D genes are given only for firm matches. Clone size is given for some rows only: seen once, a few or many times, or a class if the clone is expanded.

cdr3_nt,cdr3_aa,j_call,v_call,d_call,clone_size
TGTGCCAGCAGTTTAAAAGAGGGTGATACGCAGTATTTT,CASSLKEGDTQYF,TRBJ2-3,TRBV12-3/TRBV12-4,NA,NA
TGTGCCAGCAGCTTAGGAGGGTATCGCGACGAGCAGTACTTC,CASSLGGYRDEQYF,TRBJ2-7,TRBV7-6,NA,NA
TGTGCCATCAGTGAGAGGGGACTAGCGGGGAGGGATGAGCAGTTCTTC,CAISERGLAGRDEQFF,TRBJ2-1,TRBV10-3,TRBD2,NA
TGTGCCAGCAGTGCGTTTAATGAGCAGTTCTTC,CASSAFNEQFF,TRBJ2-1,TRBV27,NA,NA
TGTGCCAGCAGACCTAGCGGGAACACCGGGGAGCTGTTTTTT,CASRPSGNTGELFF,TRBJ2-2,TRBV6-2/TRBV6-3,TRBD2,NA
TGTGCCAGCAGCTTAGCTTTAGGACAGGGAAACTATGGCTACACCTTC,CASSLALGQGNYGYTF,TRBJ1-2,TRBV7-2,TRBD1,NA
TGTGCCAGCAGACAACCGGGACAAGGCTTATTTCCCCAGCATTTT,CASRQPGQGLFPQHF,TRBJ1-5,TRBV28,NA,NA
TGTGCCAGCAGTCCCCAGACAGGGGCTCAGCCCCAGCATTTT,CASSPQTGAQPQHF,TRBJ1-5,TRBV28,TRBD1,few
TGTGCCAGCTCACCACGTCTAGCGGGGGGCGTGAGAGGCAATGAGCAGTTCTTC,CASSPRLAGGVRGNEQFF,TRBJ2-1,TRBV18,TRBD2,NA
TGTGCCAGTAGCCACAGGGGGAACTCACCCCTCCACTTT,CASSHRGNSPLHF,TRBJ1-6,TRBV19,TRBD1,NA
TGTGCCAGCAGCTTTTGGGGACAAGGGCCCTCGGTGGAGCAGTACTTC,CASSFWGQGPSVEQYF,TRBJ2-7,TRBV13,NA,NA
TGCGCCAGCAGCTTTAAATTTCACCTACCGAACACCGGGGAGCTGTTTTTT,CASSFKFHLPNTGELFF,TRBJ2-2,TRBV5-1,NA,NA
TGTGCCAGCAGTCCAGGGACAGCCTATCGAAACACCATATATTTT,CASSPGTAYRNTIYF,TRBJ1-3,TRBV27,TRBD1,NA
TGTGCCAGCAGCTTAGTCCTTGCGGCGGGGGGCACAGATACGCAGTATTTT,CASSLVLAAGGTDTQYF,TRBJ2-3,TRBV11-3,TRBD2,NA
TGTGCCAGCAGTTTAAGCGGGCCCGGGGAGCTGTTTTTT,CASSLSGPGELFF,TRBJ2-2,TRBV6-2/TRBV6-3,NA,NA